These 14 T cell receptor beta chains originate from one sample sequenced in a study of blood T cell repertoires in COVID-19. Libraries were prepared by immunoSEQ multiplex PCR; TCRdb keeps only in-frame clonotypes and omits some of them. Of 270,000 or so clones listed, roughly nine tenths are singletons. The specimen was peripheral blood. The receptors derive from a woman aged 40 to 49 who had recovered from COVID-19.

The chain links TRBV5-8 to TRBJ2-2, with a possible D match to TRBD2 (5 bases). There are 15 residues in the CDR3. The germline V gene encodes CDR1 SGHTS and CDR2 YDEGEE. With 1 base removed from V and 4 bases from J, the gap between germline ends came to 11 bases. The CDR3 loop reads CASSLRWSGTGELFF. In DNA, the CDR3 is TGTGCCAGCAGCTTGAGGTGGAGCGGCACCGGGGAGCTGTTTTTT. Full variable domain (remainder filled in from reference TRBV5-8 and TRBJ2-2): EAGVTQSPTHLIKTRGQQATLRCSPISGHTSVYWYQQALGLGLQFLLWYDEGEERNRGNFPPRFSGRQFPNYSSELNVNALELEDSALYLCASSLRWSGTGELFFGEGSRLTVL.

This sequence joins TRBV6-4 and TRBJ2-3, with a weak D call TRBD2 (6 bases). Per germline, CDR1 MRHNA and CDR2 SNTAGT. V was cut by 3 bases and J by 1 base, with 11 bases left in between. The CDR3 spans 15 residues. Written as DNA, the CDR3 is TGTGCCAGCAGTGAGCGGGACGGAGGCACAGATACGCAGTATTTT. It encodes CASSERDGGTDTQYF.

V is TRBV15 and J is TRBJ2-1, with 8 bases matching TRBD2. Trimming at V came to 9 bases and at J to 3 bases, leaving 4 bases not matched to a gene. Germline assignment: CDR1 LNHNV and CDR2 YYDKDF (reference sequence). The CDR3 is 13 residues long. DNA of the CDR3: TGTGCCACGTCGGGAGGGAGCTACAATGAGCAGTTCTTC. Residues: CATSGGSYNEQFF.

This clone showed up just once. J is TRBJ1-2 and V is TRBV20-1, with D possibly TRBD1 on 6 matching bases. The germline V gene encodes CDR1 DFQATT and CDR2 SNEGSKA (reference sequence). Deletions cut 3 bases from V and 5 bases from J, with 10 bases between. The CDR3 has 12 residues. The CDR3 loop is CSASEGGYGYTF. CDR3 bases: TGCAGTGCTAGTGAGGGGGGATATGGCTACACCTTC.

The J gene is TRBJ2-5, the V gene TRBV2; D gene ambiguous. The CDR3 runs to 13 residues. Trimming pared 5 bases from V and 5 bases from J, leaving 12 bases between. Per germline, CDR1 SNHLY and CDR2 FYNNEI. The CDR3 sequence: CASSYFRSETQYF. CDR3 bases: TGTGCCAGCAGTTACTTCCGGAGCGAGACCCAGTACTTC.

This clone was recorded only once. The V call is TRBV27, the J call TRBJ2-5, with 11 positions matching TRBD1. CDR1 MNHEY and CDR2 SMNVEV come from the germline V gene (reference sequence). With 5 bases clipped from V and 6 bases from J, the junction kept 8 bases outside the gene matches. CDR3 length: 15 residues. The CDR3, as DNA: TGTGCCAGCAGTCCTAGGACAGGGGGCATGAAGACCCAGTACTTC. Its protein is CASSPRTGGMKTQYF.

The rearrangement links TRBV20-1 to TRBJ1-1; perhaps TRBD1 as D (6 bases). The CDR3 has 14 residues. CDR1 DFQATT and CDR2 SNEGSKA come from the germline V gene (reference sequence). V was clipped by 3 bases and J by 2 bases, with 13 bases between them. The CDR3 coding sequence is TGCAGTGCTAGTAAAATACAGGGTAACACTGAAGCTTTCTTT. Its translation is CSASKIQGNTEAFF.

This clone came up once. The chain links TRBV5-1 to TRBJ2-4; the D gene is possibly TRBD1 (5 bases). Germline lookup yields CDR1 SGHRS and CDR2 YFSETQ. The V end lost 4 bases, the J end lost 8 bases, and 13 bases lay between the germline ends. This CDR3 is 13 amino acids long. The CDR3 here is CASSREGADIQYF. The DNA of the CDR3 is TGCGCCAGCAGCCGTGAAGGGGCGGACATTCAGTACTTC.

The J gene is TRBJ2-1, the V gene TRBV7-2; TRBD1 agrees at 11 bases. The trim removed 3 bases at V and 7 bases at J, leaving 17 bases unmatched. The CDR3 covers 19 residues. Germline V CDR1 and CDR2: SGHTA, FQGNSA. CDR3: CASSLTGTGGPLSWNEQFF. Here the CDR3 DNA reads TGTGCCAGCAGCTTGACCGGGACAGGGGGACCCCTCTCTTGGAATGAGCAGTTCTTC.

The rearrangement links TRBV6-2 or TRBV6-3 to TRBJ2-7; 13 bases are a match to TRBD2. Germline trimming cut 5 bases from V and 1 base from J; bases unmatched to any gene: 2. Germline V gene data show CDR1 as MNHEY and CDR2 as SVGEGT. The CDR3 is 15 amino acids. The CDR3 nucleotides are TGTGCCAGCAGTCCGGGACTAGCGGGGTCCTACGAGCAGTACTTC. Translating it yields CASSPGLAGSYEQYF.

The chain employs TRBV24-1 and TRBJ2-1; 8 bases agree with TRBD1. This CDR3 is built from 16 residues. The germline V gene has CDR1 KGHDR and CDR2 SFDVKD. The V segment lost 3 bases and the J segment 3 bases; nucleotides outside the gene matches: 6. CDR3 nucleotide sequence: TGTGCCACCAGTGATAGCTGGACAGGGAACTACAATGAGCAGTTCTTC. This encodes CATSDSWTGNYNEQFF.

This clone was seen a few times. The chain has TRBV9 and TRBJ1-6; D is unresolved. CDR3 size: 13 residues. Germline CDR1 is SGDLS and CDR2 is YYNGEE. V dropped 0 bases and J dropped 8 bases, with 6 bases sitting between them. CDR3 in amino acids: CASSVDQDSPLHF. The CDR3, as DNA: TGTGCCAGCAGCGTAGATCAGGATTCACCCCTCCACTTT.

About this clone itself: A junction boundary mismatches the germline segment, possibly from a read error. The V and J genes are TRBV7-9 and TRBJ2-1, with D tentatively TRBD2 (6 bases). The CDR3 is 13 amino acids. The germline V gene encodes CDR1 SEHNR and CDR2 FQNEAQ (reference sequence). DNA for the CDR3: TGTGCCAGCAGCTCCCTACTAGCCCTTGAGCGGTTCTTC. Its protein is CASSSLLALERFF.

V is TRBV19 and J is TRBJ2-1; TRBD2 is a possible D gene (6 bases). The germline CDR1 and CDR2 sequences are LNHDA and SQIVND (reference sequence). V lost 5 bases, J lost 0 bases, and 11 bases lay in between. The CDR3 is 15 amino acids. DNA of the CDR3: TGTGCCAGTAGTCCAGCGGGCGGCTCCTACAATGAGCAGTTCTTC. As protein: CASSPAGGSYNEQFF.